This T cell receptor beta chain came from a study of early T cells in non-severe SARS-CoV-2 infection. Study overall: Sequenced bulk RNA came from whole blood that was unsorted, and chains were unpaired. Study conclusions and caveats: There was a bias toward anti-spike CD8 responses in VDJdb matching, which missed private and CD4 specificities.

In regard to this clonotype: Its antigen is unknown.

Individually, cDNA molecules had unique molecular identifiers attached to them. Each CDR3 protein gets one entry after TCRdb re-called the 5' RACE reads with MiXCR. Of over 60,000 distinct CDR3 sequences in the sample, roughly an eighth were seen once. The clonotype originates from an adult who was a healthcare worker with PCR-confirmed SARS-CoV-2 infection or an uninfected control (not recorded which). Sequences were derived from whole blood, sampled at baseline.

The CDR3 is CASSLEEDPGYTF. Here the CDR3 DNA reads TGTGCCAGCAGTTTAGAGGAGGACCCTGGCTACACCTTC. The chain couples TRBV28 to TRBJ1-2; D gene ambiguous. The germline V gene encodes CDR1 MDHEN and CDR2 SYDVKM. The CDR3 has 13 amino acids. V was cut by 2 bases and J by 7 bases, with 11 bases left in between.